Listed here is a single TCR beta chain. Using immunoSEQ multiplex PCR, the repertoire was profiled, and TCRdb retains in-frame clones only, with some absent. Counted here are some 98,000 clones, approximately 96% occurring once; the ten biggest clones make up over 0.2%. This sample was included in a study of technical replicates of blood from a few donors. The sequenced sample was T cells isolated from PBMCs. This clonotype was obtained from a human donor in good health.

This CDR3 reads CASTAGDRSGYTF. CDR3 nucleotides: TGTGCCAGCACCGCGGGGGACAGGTCTGGCTACACCTTC. This chain joins TRBV5-6 and TRBJ1-2; 8 nucleotides match TRBD1. CDR1 is SGHDT and CDR2 is YYEEEE in the germline V gene. The CDR3 spans 13 residues. V shed 6 bases, J shed 7 bases, and the junction held 8 bases outside the gene matches. Together with reference TRBV5-6 and TRBJ1-2, the CDR3 gives the full variable domain: DAGVTQSPTHLIKTRGQQVTLRCSPKSGHDTVSWYQQALGQGPQFIFQYYEEEERQRGNFPDRFSGHQFPNYSSELNVNALLLGDSALYLCASTAGDRSGYTFGSGTRLTVV.